A single sample is the source of the 20 T cell receptor beta chains below, sequenced in a study of CD8+ T cells in alopecia areata. Noted treatment: oral pan-JAK inhibitor, 5-10 mg twice daily. cDNA serving as the sequencing template came from extracted, reverse transcribed RNA. Generated by immunoSEQ multiplex PCR, the TCRdb table keeps only in-frame clones and is missing some. This sample has around 300,000 clones, with 60% found just once. The sequences come from CD4+ T cells sorted from blood, collected around week 54, from a patient treated with tofacitinib. Receptors were obtained from a human donor with alopecia areata.

CDR3 residues: CASSLYTEAFF. In nucleotides, the CDR3 is TGTGCCAGCAGCTTGTACACTGAAGCTTTCTTT. J is TRBJ1-1 and V is TRBV7-2, with unresolved D. This CDR3 region has 11 residues. CDR1 and CDR2 from the germline V gene are SGHTA and FQGNSA. V dropped 3 bases and J dropped 3 bases, with 2 bases sitting between them.

The V call is TRBV4-1, the J call TRBJ2-3; maybe TRBD2 (7 bases). The CDR3 totals 16 residues. Between the trimmed V and J ends, which lost 4 bases and 4 bases, there was a span of 18 bases. Germline CDR1 MGHRA, CDR2 YSYEKL. CDR3 DNA: TGCGCCAGCAGCCCTATTACGGGGGGCCTTGCAGATACGCAGTATTTT. This translates into CASSPITGGLADTQYF.

The rearrangement links TRBV18 to TRBJ2-7; D ambiguous. This CDR3 comprises 15 residues. Trimming removed 6 bases from V and 0 bases from J, with 15 bases in between. Germline CDR1 reads KGHSH; CDR2 reads LQKENI. In DNA form, the CDR3 reads TGTGCCAGCTCCCCAAGGCGGCTTAGCTCCTACGAGCAGTACTTC. Amino acid sequence: CASSPRRLSSYEQYF. The variable domain in full, with the rest retrieved from reference TRBV18 and TRBJ2-7, is NAGVMQNPRHLVRRRGQEARLRCSPMKGHSHVYWYRQLPEEGLKFMVYLQKENIIDESGMPKERFSAEFPKEGPSILRIQQVVRGDSAAYFCASSPRRLSSYEQYFGPGTRLTVT.

The chain is built from TRBV5-6 and TRBJ2-3; 8 bases are a match to TRBD2. CDR3 length equals 15 residues. Losses at the gene ends were 0 bases for V and 1 base for J; bases not matched to a gene: 1. CDR1 and CDR2 (germline): SGHDT, YYEEEE. DNA for the CDR3: TGTGCCAGCAGCTTGGGAGCGGGGGGCACAGATACGCAGTATTTT. This codes for CASSLGAGGTDTQYF.

This rearrangement joins TRBV29-1 to TRBJ2-3; weak D call: TRBD1 (5 bases). There are 13 residues in the CDR3. V lost 4 bases to trimming and J lost 1 base, with 9 bases between them. Germline V lookup: CDR1 SQVTM, CDR2 ANQGSEA. The CDR3 DNA follows: TGCAGCGTTGCTTTACAGGGCACAGATACGCAGTATTTT. Its protein product is CSVALQGTDTQYF.

This clone appeared a few times. This sequence joins TRBV5-6 and TRBJ2-7; possible D gene TRBD2, 5 bases. The CDR3 contains 13 residues. Germline-derived CDR1 and CDR2 are SGHDT and YYEEEE. Trimming removed 5 bases at V and 4 bases at J, with 13 bases between. The CDR3 region is CASRGVGTYEQYF. The CDR3 DNA reads TGTGCCAGCAGGGGAGTCGGTACATACGAGCAGTACTTC.

This clone has more than one count but fewer than ten. The chain joins TRBV30 to TRBJ2-6; D is uncertain. V shed 3 bases and J shed 0 bases, with 3 bases lying between them. CDR3 size: 13 residues. The germline gives CDR1 GTSNPN, CDR2 SVGIG (reference sequence). Here the CDR3 reads CAWSDSGANVLTF. CDR3 in DNA: TGTGCCTGGAGCGACTCTGGGGCCAACGTCCTGACTTTC.

There are a few counts of this clone. The V call is TRBV6-1, the J call TRBJ1-5; 8 positions agree with TRBD1. Germline CDR1 MNHNS, CDR2 SASEGT. V trimming: 8 bases; J trimming: 7 bases; junction bases outside the gene matches: 1. This CDR3 comprises 11 residues. The CDR3 bases are TGTGCCAGCGGGACAGGACAGCCCCAGCATTTT. Its translation is CASGTGQPQHF.

The rearrangement links TRBV5-6 to TRBJ1-5; tentatively, D is TRBD1 (5 bases). This CDR3 region has 16 residues. Trimming took off 7 bases at V and 2 bases at J, with 19 bases between the two ends. The germline V gene encodes CDR1 SGHDT and CDR2 YYEEEE. Written as DNA, the CDR3 is TGTGCCAGCCTAGGCGGACGGGGCCACGGCAATCAGCCCCAGCATTTT. Protein sequence: CASLGGRGHGNQPQHF.

This chain joins TRBV4-1 and TRBJ2-5, with TRBD1 matching 8 bases. This CDR3 contains 17 residues. The V gene's germline CDR1 is MGHRA and CDR2 YSYEKL. Trimming removed 1 base from V and 5 bases from J; junction bases left unmatched: 12. The CDR3 region has the DNA TGCGCCAGCAGCCAAGGTTTAAGCGGACAGGGCTACGAGACCCAGTACTTC. This gives the protein CASSQGLSGQGYETQYF.

This chain connects TRBV7-9 to TRBJ2-1, with a weak D call TRBD2 (5 bases). The CDR3 totals 11 residues. In germline, CDR1 is SEHNR, CDR2 FQNEAQ (reference sequence). The V and J ends lost 4 bases and 8 bases respectively, with 6 bases between them. The CDR3, as DNA: TGTGCCAGCAGCTGGACTGATGAGCAGTTCTTC. As protein: CASSWTDEQFF.

This clone was recorded a few times. The genes are TRBV7-2 and TRBJ2-7; D unresolved. Germline V CDR1 and CDR2: SGHTA, FQGNSA. The CDR3 spans 13 residues. Trimming pared 2 bases from V and 5 bases from J, leaving 10 bases between. Here the CDR3 DNA reads TGTGCCAGCAGCTTAAACCAGGATAACGAGCAGTACTTC. Translation gives CASSLNQDNEQYF.

The CDR3 is CASSSPGQGLSPLHF. CDR3 sequence (DNA): TGTGCCAGCAGCTCTCCGGGACAGGGGCTTTCACCCCTCCACTTT. The rearrangement uses TRBV7-2 and TRBJ1-6; 10 nucleotides align to TRBD1. This CDR3 has 15 amino acids. Germline lookup yields CDR1 SGHTA and CDR2 FQGNSA. V was clipped by 4 bases and J by 9 bases; unmatched bases: 6.

This clone was recorded once. The chain employs TRBV2 and TRBJ2-2; D possibly uses TRBD1 or TRBD2 (5 bases each). CDR3 length: 14 residues. V lost 7 bases, J lost 2 bases, and 11 bases lay in between. Germline V gene lookup returns CDR1 SNHLY and CDR2 FYNNEI. The CDR3 loop reads CASTGDGNTGELFF. In nucleotides, the CDR3 is TGTGCCAGCACTGGGGACGGTAACACCGGGGAGCTGTTTTTT.

This clone has more than one count but fewer than ten. This chain joins TRBV29-1 and TRBJ2-4; D is ambiguous. V lost 4 bases, J lost 9 bases, and 13 bases lay in between. Per germline, CDR1 SQVTM and CDR2 ANQGSEA. This CDR3 spans 12 amino acids. Here the CDR3 DNA reads TGCAGCGTTGGGAGTTTCTCGGGCATTCAGTACTTC. This codes for CSVGSFSGIQYF.

This clone was detected once. The chain carries TRBV12-5 and TRBJ2-3; D might be TRBD1 or TRBD2, each matching 5 bases. Germline CDR1 reads LGHNT; CDR2 reads FRNRAP. There are 15 residues in the CDR3. Trimming removed 4 bases from V and 1 base from J, with 12 bases in between. The CDR3: CASGYRRSGTDTQYF. The CDR3 DNA follows: TGTGCTAGTGGTTACAGGAGGTCGGGCACAGATACGCAGTATTTT.

The chain couples TRBV10-3 to TRBJ1-5, with D tentatively TRBD1 (6 bases). This CDR3 spans 13 amino acids. Per the germline V gene, CDR1 is ENHRY and CDR2 is SYGVKD. V was trimmed by 11 bases and J by 5 bases, leaving 16 bases between them. The CDR3 sequence: CAPGADRDQPQHF. The CDR3 region has the DNA TGTGCCCCGGGGGCGGACCGGGATCAGCCCCAGCATTTT.

The table lists this clone with a few counts. The chain carries TRBV11-2 and TRBJ2-1; 8 bases are shared with TRBD2. Trimming cost V 1 base and J 2 bases; bases outside gene matches: 4. The V gene's germline CDR1 is SGHAT and CDR2 FQNNGV. The CDR3 consists of 16 residues. The CDR3 nucleotides are TGTGCCAGCAGCTTAGCACTAGCGGAGACCTACAATGAGCAGTTCTTC. It encodes CASSLALAETYNEQFF. Variable domain in full (rest from reference TRBV11-2 and TRBJ2-1): EAGVAQSPRYKIIEKRQSVAFWCNPISGHATLYWYQQILGQGPKLLIQFQNNGVVDDSQLPKDRFSAERLKGVDSTLKIQPAKLEDSAVYLCASSLALAETYNEQFFGPGTRLTVL.

The CDR3 reads CASSLEVGLAKNIQYF. Written as DNA, the CDR3 is TGTGCCAGCAGCTTGGAGGTGGGACTAGCCAAAAACATTCAGTACTTC. This chain connects TRBV5-6 to TRBJ2-4, with a weak D call TRBD2 (6 bases). Looked up from germline, CDR1 is SGHDT and CDR2 is YYEEEE. The CDR3 runs 16 residues. The ends were cut back, 0 bases at V and 0 bases at J, with 10 bases in the middle. The full variable domain, with the rest looked up from reference TRBV5-6 and TRBJ2-4, is DAGVTQSPTHLIKTRGQQVTLRCSPKSGHDTVSWYQQALGQGPQFIFQYYEEEERQRGNFPDRFSGHQFPNYSSELNVNALLLGDSALYLCASSLEVGLAKNIQYFGAGTRLSVL.

V gene TRBV19 combines with J gene TRBJ1-5; 8 bases are shared with TRBD1. The CDR3 contains 15 residues. Germline assignment: CDR1 LNHDA and CDR2 SQIVND (reference sequence). Unmatched junction bases numbered 8, after V lost 5 bases and J lost 5 bases. CDR3 sequence (DNA): TGTGCCAGTAGTCCCGACAGGGGCACCTATCAGCCCCAGCATTTT. Its translation: CASSPDRGTYQPQHF.